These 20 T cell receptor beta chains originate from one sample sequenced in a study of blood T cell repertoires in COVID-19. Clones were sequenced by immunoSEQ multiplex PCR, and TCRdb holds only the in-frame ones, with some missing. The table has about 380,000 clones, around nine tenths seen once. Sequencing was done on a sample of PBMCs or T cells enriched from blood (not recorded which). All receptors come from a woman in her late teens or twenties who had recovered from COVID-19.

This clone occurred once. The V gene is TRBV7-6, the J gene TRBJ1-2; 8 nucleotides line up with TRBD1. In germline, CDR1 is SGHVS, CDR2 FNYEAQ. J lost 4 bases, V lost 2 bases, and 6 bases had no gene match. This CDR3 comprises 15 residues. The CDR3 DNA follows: TGTGCCAGCAGCTTATGGTGGACAGGGTTCTATGGCTACACCTTC. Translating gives CASSLWWTGFYGYTF.

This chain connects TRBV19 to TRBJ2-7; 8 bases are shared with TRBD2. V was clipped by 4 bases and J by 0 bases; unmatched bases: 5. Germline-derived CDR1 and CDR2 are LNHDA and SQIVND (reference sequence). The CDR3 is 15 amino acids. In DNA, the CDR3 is TGTGCCAGTAGTAGCGGGGGGTCAAGCTCCTACGAGCAGTACTTC. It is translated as CASSSGGSSSYEQYF.

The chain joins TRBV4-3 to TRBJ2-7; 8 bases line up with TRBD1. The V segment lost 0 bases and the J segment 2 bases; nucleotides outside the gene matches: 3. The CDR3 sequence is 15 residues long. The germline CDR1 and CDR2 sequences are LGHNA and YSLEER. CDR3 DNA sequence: TGCGCCAGCAGCCAAGAAGCACAGGGGGCCTACGAGCAGTACTTC. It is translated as CASSQEAQGAYEQYF.

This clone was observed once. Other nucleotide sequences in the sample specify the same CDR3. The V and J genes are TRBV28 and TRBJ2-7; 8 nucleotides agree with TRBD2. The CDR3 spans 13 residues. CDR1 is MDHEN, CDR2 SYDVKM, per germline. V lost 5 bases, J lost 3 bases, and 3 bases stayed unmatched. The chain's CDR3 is CASSLSGGYEQYF. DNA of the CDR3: TGTGCCAGCAGTCTCAGCGGGGGCTACGAGCAGTACTTC.

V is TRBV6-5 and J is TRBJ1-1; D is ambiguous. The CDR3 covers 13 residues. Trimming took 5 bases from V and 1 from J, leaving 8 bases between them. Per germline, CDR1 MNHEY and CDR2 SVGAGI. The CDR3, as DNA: TGTGCCAGCAGTATCACTAAGAACACTGAAGCTTTCTTT. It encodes CASSITKNTEAFF.

The CDR3, as DNA: TGTGCCAGCAGCGTAGGGGCGTCGGTTACAACTAATGAAAAACTGTTTTTT. Translated: CASSVGASVTTNEKLFF. The chain recombines TRBV9 with TRBJ1-4; D is unclear. V was trimmed by 0 bases and J by 0 bases, leaving 12 bases between them. There are 17 residues in the CDR3. Germline values: CDR1 SGDLS, CDR2 YYNGEE.

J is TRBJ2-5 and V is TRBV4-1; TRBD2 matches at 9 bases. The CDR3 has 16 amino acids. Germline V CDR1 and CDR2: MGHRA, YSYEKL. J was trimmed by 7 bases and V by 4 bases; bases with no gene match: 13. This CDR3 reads CASSPPSGAPFWTQYF. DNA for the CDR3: TGCGCCAGCAGCCCCCCTAGCGGGGCCCCATTTTGGACCCAGTACTTC.

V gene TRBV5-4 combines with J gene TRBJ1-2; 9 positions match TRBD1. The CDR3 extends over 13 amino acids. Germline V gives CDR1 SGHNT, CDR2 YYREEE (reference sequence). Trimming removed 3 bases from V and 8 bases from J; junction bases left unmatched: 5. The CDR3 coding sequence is TGTGCCAGCAGCTCACAGGGGGCTGAGGGCTACACCTTC. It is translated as CASSSQGAEGYTF.

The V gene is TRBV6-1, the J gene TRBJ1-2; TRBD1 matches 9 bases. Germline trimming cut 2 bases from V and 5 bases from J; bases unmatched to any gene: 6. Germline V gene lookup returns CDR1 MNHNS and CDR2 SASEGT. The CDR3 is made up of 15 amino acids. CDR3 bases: TGTGCCAGCAGTGAACGGTCACAGGGGGCTTATGGCTACACCTTC. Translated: CASSERSQGAYGYTF.

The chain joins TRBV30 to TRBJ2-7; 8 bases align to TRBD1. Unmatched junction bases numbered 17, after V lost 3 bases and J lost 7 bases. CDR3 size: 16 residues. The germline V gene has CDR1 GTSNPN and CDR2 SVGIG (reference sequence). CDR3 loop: CAWRFKGQGAKMEQYF. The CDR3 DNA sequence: TGTGCCTGGAGGTTCAAGGGGCAGGGGGCAAAGATGGAGCAGTACTTC.

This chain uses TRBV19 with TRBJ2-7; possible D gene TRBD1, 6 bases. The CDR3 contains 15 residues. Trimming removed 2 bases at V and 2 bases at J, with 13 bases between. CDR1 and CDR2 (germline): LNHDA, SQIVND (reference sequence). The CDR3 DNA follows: TGTGCCAGTAGTATAACGAGACAGGCAACCTACGAGCAGTACTTC. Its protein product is CASSITRQATYEQYF.

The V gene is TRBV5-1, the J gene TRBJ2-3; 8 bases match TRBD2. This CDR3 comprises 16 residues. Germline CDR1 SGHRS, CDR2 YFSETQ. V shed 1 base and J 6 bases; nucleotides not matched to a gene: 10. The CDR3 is CASSLSSGGGGDTQYF. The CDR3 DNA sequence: TGCGCCAGCAGCTTGTCGAGCGGGGGAGGTGGGGATACGCAGTATTTT.

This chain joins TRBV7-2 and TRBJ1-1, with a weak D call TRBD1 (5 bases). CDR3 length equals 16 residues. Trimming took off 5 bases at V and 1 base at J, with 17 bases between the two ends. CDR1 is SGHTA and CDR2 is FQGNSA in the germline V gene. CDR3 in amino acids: CASSVSRGHRNTEAFF. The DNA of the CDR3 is TGTGCCAGCAGCGTATCCCGCGGACACCGGAACACTGAAGCTTTCTTT.

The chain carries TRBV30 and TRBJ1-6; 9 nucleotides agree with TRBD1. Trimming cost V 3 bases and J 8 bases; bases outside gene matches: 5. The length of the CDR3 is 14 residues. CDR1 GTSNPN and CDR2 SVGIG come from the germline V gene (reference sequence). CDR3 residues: CAWSGQGLDSPLHF. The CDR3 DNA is TGTGCCTGGAGCGGACAGGGGTTGGATTCACCCCTCCACTTT.

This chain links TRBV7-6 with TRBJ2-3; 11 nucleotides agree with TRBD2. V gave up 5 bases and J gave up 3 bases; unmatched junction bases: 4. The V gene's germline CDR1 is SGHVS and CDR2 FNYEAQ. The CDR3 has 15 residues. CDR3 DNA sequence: TGTGCCAGCAGCACTAGCGGGGGTTGGACAGATACGCAGTATTTT. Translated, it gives CASSTSGGWTDTQYF.

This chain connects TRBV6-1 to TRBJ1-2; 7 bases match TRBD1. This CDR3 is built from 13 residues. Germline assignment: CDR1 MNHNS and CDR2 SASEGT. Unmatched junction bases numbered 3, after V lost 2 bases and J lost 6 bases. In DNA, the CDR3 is TGTGCCAGCAGTGAAACAGGGGTTGATGGCTACACCTTC. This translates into CASSETGVDGYTF.

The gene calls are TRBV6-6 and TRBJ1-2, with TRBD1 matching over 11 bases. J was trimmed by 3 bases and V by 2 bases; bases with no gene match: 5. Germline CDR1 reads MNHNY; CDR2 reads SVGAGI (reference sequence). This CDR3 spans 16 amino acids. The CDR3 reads CASSYLGQGAYYGYTF. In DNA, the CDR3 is TGTGCCAGCAGTTACCTCGGACAGGGGGCGTACTATGGCTACACCTTC.

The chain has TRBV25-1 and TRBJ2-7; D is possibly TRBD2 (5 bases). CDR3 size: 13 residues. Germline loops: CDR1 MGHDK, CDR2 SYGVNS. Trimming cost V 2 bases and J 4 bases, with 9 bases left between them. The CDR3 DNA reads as TGTGCCAGCAGTGAAGTTTCGGGATACGAGCAGTACTTC. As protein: CASSEVSGYEQYF.

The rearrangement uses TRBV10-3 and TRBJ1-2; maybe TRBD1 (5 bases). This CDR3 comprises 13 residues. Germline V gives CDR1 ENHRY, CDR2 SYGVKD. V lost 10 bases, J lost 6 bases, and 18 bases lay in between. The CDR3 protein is CATGGSSRDGYTF. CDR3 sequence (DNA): TGTGCCACGGGGGGGAGTTCGAGGGATGGCTACACCTTC.

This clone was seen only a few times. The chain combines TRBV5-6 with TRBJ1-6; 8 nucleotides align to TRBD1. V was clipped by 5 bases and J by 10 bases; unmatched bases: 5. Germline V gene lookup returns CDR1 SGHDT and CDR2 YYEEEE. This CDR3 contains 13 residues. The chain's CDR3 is CASSLTGDSPLHF. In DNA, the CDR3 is TGTGCCAGCAGTCTGACAGGGGACTCACCCCTCCACTTT.